This TCR beta chain was recovered during a study of cytomegalovirus exposure and HLA in healthy donors. In this sample, this clone turned up a few times. Per the germline V gene, CDR1 is LNHDA and CDR2 is SQIVND (reference sequence). The V and J ends lost 10 bases and 4 bases, in that order; junction bases with no gene match: 11. The CDR3 extends over 14 amino acids. The PCR contained 60 Vbeta and 13 Jbeta primers. The table came from immunoSEQ multiplex PCR; TCRdb's copy has only in-frame clones and leaves some out. The sample shows 150,000 to 200,000 clones, around 81% of them seen only once. Sequenced material: PBMCs. This chain uses TRBV19 with TRBJ1-1, with TRBD1 identical over 8 bases. The clonotype comes from a middle-aged woman in good health and CMV-seronegative. CDR3 region: CATESRGRSTEAFF. The CDR3 bases are TGTGCCACCGAGAGCAGGGGGCGCAGCACTGAAGCTTTCTTT.